The 27 T cell receptor beta chains reported below all come from one sample, sequenced in a study of blood T cell repertoires in COVID-19. The assay was immunoSEQ multiplex PCR, and TCRdb's table has in-frame clones only and misses some. The data hold roughly 130,000 clones, with around 90% observed a single time. The sequencing sample was made of peripheral blood. Receptors were obtained from a man aged 50 to 60 with active COVID-19.

The CDR3 here is CASSPGGSSGNTIYF. The CDR3 nucleotides are TGTGCCAGCTCACCAGGGGGGAGCTCTGGAAACACCATATATTTT. The V gene is TRBV18, the J gene TRBJ1-3; D is possibly TRBD1 (5 bases). CDR1 and CDR2 from the germline V gene are KGHSH and LQKENI. The length of the CDR3 is 15 residues. V lost 2 bases to trimming and J lost 0 bases, with 8 bases between them.

This clone is a singleton in its sample. CDR3 coding DNA: TGTGCCAGCACCGTGGAGGGGGCGAGCACAGATACGCAGTATTTT. It translates to CASTVEGASTDTQYF. The chain links TRBV2 to TRBJ2-3, with a tentative D call TRBD1 (7 bases). V was trimmed by 7 bases and J by 0 bases, leaving 14 bases between them. This CDR3 spans 15 amino acids. CDR1 is SNHLY and CDR2 is FYNNEI in the germline V gene.

The chain uses TRBV2 and TRBJ1-3, with 8 bases aligning to TRBD1. The CDR3 spans 13 residues. V lost 8 bases, J lost 4 bases, and 4 bases stayed unmatched. Per germline, CDR1 SNHLY and CDR2 FYNNEI. CDR3 sequence: CASQTGAGNTIYF. CDR3 nucleotides: TGTGCCAGCCAGACAGGGGCAGGAAACACCATATATTTT.

CDR3 sequence: CATRRRGHYEQYF. CDR3 DNA sequence: TGTGCCACGCGGCGGAGGGGCCACTACGAGCAGTACTTC. The chain recombines TRBV12-3 or TRBV12-4 with TRBJ2-7, with a tentative D call TRBD2 (6 bases). V lost 10 bases and J 3 bases, leaving 16 bases between the germline ends. There are 13 residues in the CDR3.

The V call is TRBV5-4, the J call TRBJ2-3; 8 bases map to TRBD2. Germline CDR1 and CDR2: SGHNT and YYREEE (reference sequence). V was clipped by 0 bases and J by 2 bases; unmatched bases: 11. The CDR3 covers 18 residues. The chain's CDR3 is CASSLGASSGLLTDTQYF. In nucleotides, the CDR3 is TGTGCCAGCAGCTTGGGGGCTTCTAGCGGGCTACTCACAGATACGCAGTATTTT. The variable domain in full, completed from reference TRBV5-4 and TRBJ2-3, reads ETGVTQSPTHLIKTRGQQVTLRCSSQSGHNTVSWYQQALGQGPQFIFQYYREEENGRGNFPPRFSGLQFPNYSSELNVNALELDDSALYLCASSLGASSGLLTDTQYFGPGTRLTVL.

This chain links TRBV29-1 with TRBJ2-5, with 8 bases matching TRBD2. Trimming at V came to 5 bases and at J to 3 bases, leaving 2 bases not matched to a gene. The CDR3 sequence is 12 residues long. Per germline, CDR1 SQVTM and CDR2 ANQGSEA. The CDR3 DNA reads as TGCAGCGTTAAAGCGGGGGAAGAGACCCAGTACTTC. Amino acid sequence: CSVKAGEETQYF.

The CDR3 nucleotides read TGTGCCACCAGTGATTGGGGGGGCGGCACAGATACGCAGTATTTT. Amino acid sequence: CATSDWGGGTDTQYF. The chain combines TRBV24-1 with TRBJ2-3; D may be TRBD2 (7 bases). This CDR3 has 15 amino acids. V dropped 2 bases and J dropped 1 base, with 9 bases sitting between them. Germline V lookup: CDR1 KGHDR, CDR2 SFDVKD.

The genes are TRBV6-6 and TRBJ1-2; D gene ambiguous. This CDR3 is built from 14 residues. Trimming left V 5 bases short and J 5 bases short, with 15 bases between. Germline-derived CDR1 and CDR2 are MNHNY and SVGAGI (reference sequence). The CDR3 is CASSGPEGGYGYTF. As DNA, the CDR3 is TGTGCCAGCAGTGGTCCGGAGGGTGGGTATGGCTACACCTTC.

This clone was counted a few times. The V gene is TRBV19, the J gene TRBJ1-6; TRBD1 might be the D (6 bases). The CDR3 consists of 15 residues. The germline V and J ends were trimmed by 0 bases and 7 bases, with 10 bases remaining between them. Germline V gene lookup returns CDR1 LNHDA and CDR2 SQIVND (reference sequence). This chain's CDR3 is CASSIDAGANSPLHF. As DNA, the CDR3 is TGTGCCAGTAGTATAGATGCAGGGGCGAATTCACCCCTCCACTTT. Variable domain in full (rest from reference TRBV19 and TRBJ1-6): DGGITQSPKYLFRKEGQNVTLSCEQNLNHDAMYWYRQDPGQGLRLIYYSQIVNDFQKGDIAEGYSVSREKKESFPLTVTSAQKNPTAFYLCASSIDAGANSPLHFGNGTRLTVT.

The CDR3 sequence is CASSDTGVEAFF. CDR3 bases: TGCGCCAGCAGCGACACAGGGGTTGAAGCTTTCTTT. V usage is TRBV5-1 and J usage is TRBJ1-1, with 7 nucleotides matching TRBD1. CDR1 and CDR2 from the germline V gene are SGHRS and YFSETQ. V dropped 4 bases and J dropped 7; count of bases not matched to a gene: 4. The CDR3 sequence is 12 residues long.

The rearrangement links TRBV7-9 to TRBJ2-3; 11 bases agree with TRBD2. With V trimmed by 3 bases and J by 5 bases, 4 bases remained unmatched. The length of the CDR3 is 15 residues. CDR1 SEHNR and CDR2 FQNEAQ come from the germline V gene (reference sequence). CDR3 nucleotide sequence: TGTGCCAGCAGCTTTAGCGGGGGGGCGTTAGATACGCAGTATTTT. This translates into CASSFSGGALDTQYF.

The chain is built from TRBV5-1 and TRBJ2-1; possibly TRBD2 for D (6 bases). Trimming took off 0 bases at V and 7 bases at J, with 11 bases between the two ends. Germline V gene lookup returns CDR1 SGHRS and CDR2 YFSETQ. The CDR3 sequence is 14 residues long. This CDR3 reads CASSLVAGTNEQFF. The CDR3 nucleotides are TGCGCCAGCAGCTTGGTGGCAGGGACTAATGAGCAGTTCTTC.

This chain joins TRBV7-9 and TRBJ2-7; TRBD1 aligns across 8 bases. Unmatched junction bases numbered 5, after V lost 4 bases and J lost 3 bases. The CDR3 spans 14 residues. CDR1 is SEHNR, CDR2 FQNEAQ, per germline (reference sequence). The CDR3 here is CASSWTGQSYEQYF. CDR3 in DNA: TGTGCCAGCAGCTGGACAGGGCAAAGCTACGAGCAGTACTTC.

V is TRBV7-2 and J is TRBJ1-4, with 9 bases fitting TRBD1. From germline, CDR1 is SGHTA and CDR2 FQGNSA. This CDR3 contains 14 residues. V gave up 6 bases and J gave up 5 bases; unmatched junction bases: 4. The CDR3 region is CASSGTGWNEKLFF. CDR3 DNA sequence: TGTGCCAGCAGTGGGACAGGGTGGAATGAAAAACTGTTTTTT.

Regarding this clone: A read error may produce the germline difference seen at one junction end. The chain is built from TRBV30 and TRBJ1-5; TRBD1 matches 7 bases. Germline V gene lookup returns CDR1 GTSNPN and CDR2 SVGIG (reference sequence). This CDR3 spans 13 amino acids. The CDR3 DNA sequence: TGTGCCTGGAGTGGAGGGGGCAAGCAGCCCCAGCATTTT. It specifies CAWSGGGKQPQHF. Filled out from reference TRBV30 and TRBJ1-5, the complete variable domain reads SQTIHQWPATLVQPVGSPLSLECTVEGTSNPNLYWYRQAAGRGLQLLFYSVGIGQISSEVPQNLSASRPQDRQFILSSKKLLLSDSGFYLCAWSGGGKQPQHFGDGTRLSIL.

The chain carries TRBV7-3 and TRBJ1-3, with D tentatively TRBD1 (5 bases). The germline CDR1 and CDR2 sequences are SGHTA and FQGTGA. This CDR3 is 15 amino acids long. V was trimmed by 0 bases and J by 1 base, leaving 7 bases between them. In nucleotides, the CDR3 is TGTGCCAGCAGCTTAACGGCAGGGTCTGGAAACACCATATATTTT. Residues: CASSLTAGSGNTIYF.

Only one count was recorded for this clone. The chain has TRBV27 and TRBJ1-5, with D perhaps TRBD1 (5 bases). From germline, CDR1 is MNHEY and CDR2 SMNVEV (reference sequence). The CDR3 spans 13 residues. V was trimmed by 3 bases and J by 7 bases, leaving 10 bases between them. CDR3 bases: TGTGCCAGCAGTTTGGGGGGAATGCAGCCCCAGCATTTT. This sequence encodes CASSLGGMQPQHF.

This clone was counted once. The chain joins TRBV2 to TRBJ2-7; 8 bases match TRBD1. CDR1 SNHLY and CDR2 FYNNEI come from the germline V gene. Trimming removed 6 bases from V and 3 bases from J; junction bases left unmatched: 4. The CDR3 has 13 amino acids. The CDR3: CASSYRGNYEQYF. CDR3 in DNA: TGTGCCAGCAGCTACAGGGGGAACTACGAGCAGTACTTC.

This chain links TRBV11-2 with TRBJ2-3; D not resolved. Germline V gives CDR1 SGHAT, CDR2 FQNNGV. Trimming took 3 bases from V and 6 from J, leaving 13 bases between them. CDR3 size: 14 residues. CDR3 loop: CASSFELRADTQYF. CDR3 nucleotides: TGTGCCAGCAGCTTCGAACTTCGTGCGGATACGCAGTATTTT. The full variable domain, completed using reference TRBV11-2 and TRBJ2-3, is EAGVAQSPRYKIIEKRQSVAFWCNPISGHATLYWYQQILGQGPKLLIQFQNNGVVDDSQLPKDRFSAERLKGVDSTLKIQPAKLEDSAVYLCASSFELRADTQYFGPGTRLTVL.

The DNA of the CDR3 is TGTGCCAGCAGCGTAAGGCAGCGGTCAGGGGGCCGGGACGGGGAGCTGTTTTTT. This sequence encodes CASSVRQRSGGRDGELFF. J is TRBJ2-2 and V is TRBV9; TRBD1 matches 8 bases. The CDR3 has 18 residues. V lost 1 base to trimming and J lost 7 bases; unmatched junction nucleotides: 15. Per germline, CDR1 SGDLS and CDR2 YYNGEE.

The chain couples TRBV10-3 to TRBJ1-4; 7 nucleotides line up with TRBD1. Germline V gives CDR1 ENHRY, CDR2 SYGVKD. V lost 3 bases to trimming and J lost 6 bases; unmatched junction nucleotides: 4. CDR3 length: 14 amino acids. CDR3: CAISDGTVDEKLFF. DNA of the CDR3: TGTGCCATCAGTGATGGGACAGTGGATGAAAAACTGTTTTTT.

The chain recombines TRBV28 with TRBJ2-3; 10 bases match TRBD2. This CDR3 is 18 amino acids long. The junction had 14 bases not matched to a gene; V was cut back by 7 bases and J by 1 base. The germline CDR1 and CDR2 sequences are MDHEN and SYDVKM. In DNA, the CDR3 is TGTGCCAGCACCTTCCCGGGACTAGCGCATTCCGGCACAGATACGCAGTATTTT. Residues: CASTFPGLAHSGTDTQYF.

This clone occurred once. The gene calls are TRBV6-6 and TRBJ2-7; 9 bases are a match to TRBD1. Unmatched junction bases numbered 3, after V lost 3 bases and J lost 0 bases. Germline CDR1 and CDR2: MNHNY and SVGAGI (reference sequence). The CDR3 is made up of 15 amino acids. CDR3 in DNA: TGTGCCAGCAGTTATGGACAGGGGACCTCCTACGAGCAGTACTTC. It codes for CASSYGQGTSYEQYF.

The J gene is TRBJ1-1, the V gene TRBV19; TRBD1 matches 8 bases. CDR1 and CDR2 from the germline V gene are LNHDA and SQIVND (reference sequence). Losses at the gene ends were 5 bases for V and 1 base for J; bases not matched to a gene: 0. The CDR3 is 13 residues long. The CDR3 nucleotides read TGTGCCAGTAGTGACAGGGGGAACACTGAAGCTTTCTTT. Its protein product is CASSDRGNTEAFF.

The chain recombines TRBV5-1 with TRBJ1-3; TRBD1 agrees at 7 bases. The CDR3 loop spans 14 amino acids. From germline, CDR1 is SGHRS and CDR2 YFSETQ. V shed 3 bases, J shed 4 bases, and the junction held 4 bases outside the gene matches. For the CDR3, the DNA is TGCGCCAGCAGCTCTCCGGGACAGGGAAACACCATATATTTT. This sequence encodes CASSSPGQGNTIYF.

The rearrangement uses TRBV5-6 and TRBJ2-3, with D uncertain. V gave up 0 bases and J gave up 4 bases, with 9 bases separating them. The CDR3 extends over 14 amino acids. CDR1 is SGHDT and CDR2 is YYEEEE in the germline V gene. CDR3 nucleotides: TGTGCCAGCAGCTTGGTCCCGGGTTCAGATACGCAGTATTTT. It yields the protein CASSLVPGSDTQYF.

The chain carries TRBV19 and TRBJ2-1; 10 nucleotides align to TRBD1. The CDR3 consists of 13 residues. Germline CDR1 LNHDA, CDR2 SQIVND (reference sequence). The J segment lost 6 bases and the V segment lost 8 bases, leaving 4 bases of the junction unmatched. Written as DNA, the CDR3 is TGTGCCAGTGGGACAGGGGATGGCAATGAGCAGTTCTTC. Amino acids: CASGTGDGNEQFF.